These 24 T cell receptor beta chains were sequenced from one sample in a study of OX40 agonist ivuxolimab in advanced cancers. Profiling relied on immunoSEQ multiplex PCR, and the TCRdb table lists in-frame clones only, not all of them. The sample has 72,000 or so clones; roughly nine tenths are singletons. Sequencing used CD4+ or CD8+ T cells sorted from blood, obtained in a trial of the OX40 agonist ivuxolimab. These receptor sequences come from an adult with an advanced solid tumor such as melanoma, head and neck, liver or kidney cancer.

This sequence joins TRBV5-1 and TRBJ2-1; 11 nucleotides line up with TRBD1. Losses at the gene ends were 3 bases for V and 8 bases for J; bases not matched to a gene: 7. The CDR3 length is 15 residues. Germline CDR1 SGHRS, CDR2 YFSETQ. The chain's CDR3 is CASSSGTGGLDEQFF. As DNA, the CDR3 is TGCGCCAGCAGCTCTGGGACAGGGGGTCTCGATGAGCAGTTCTTC.

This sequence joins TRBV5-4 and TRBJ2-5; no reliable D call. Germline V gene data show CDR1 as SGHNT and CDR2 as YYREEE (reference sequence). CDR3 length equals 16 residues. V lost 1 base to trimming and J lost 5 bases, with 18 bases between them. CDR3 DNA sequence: TGTGCCAGCAGCTTGTGGGATCAGCCCGGTGCGGAGACCCAGTACTTC. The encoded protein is CASSLWDQPGAETQYF. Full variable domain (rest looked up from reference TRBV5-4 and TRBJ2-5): ETGVTQSPTHLIKTRGQQVTLRCSSQSGHNTVSWYQQALGQGPQFIFQYYREEENGRGNFPPRFSGLQFPNYSSELNVNALELDDSALYLCASSLWDQPGAETQYFGPGTRLLVL.

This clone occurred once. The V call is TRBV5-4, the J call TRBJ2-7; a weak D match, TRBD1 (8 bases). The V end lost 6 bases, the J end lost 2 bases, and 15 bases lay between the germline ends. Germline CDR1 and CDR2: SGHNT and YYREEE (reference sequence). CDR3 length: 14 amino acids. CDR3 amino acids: CASTSGTGPYEQYF. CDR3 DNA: TGTGCCAGCACCAGCGGGACAGGACCCTACGAGCAGTACTTC.

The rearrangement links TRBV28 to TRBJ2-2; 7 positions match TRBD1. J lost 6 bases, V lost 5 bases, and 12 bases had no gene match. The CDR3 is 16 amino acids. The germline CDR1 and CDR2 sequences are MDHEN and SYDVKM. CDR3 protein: CASSLAKWDSSGELFF. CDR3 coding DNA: TGTGCCAGCAGTCTAGCTAAGTGGGACAGTTCCGGGGAGCTGTTTTTT.

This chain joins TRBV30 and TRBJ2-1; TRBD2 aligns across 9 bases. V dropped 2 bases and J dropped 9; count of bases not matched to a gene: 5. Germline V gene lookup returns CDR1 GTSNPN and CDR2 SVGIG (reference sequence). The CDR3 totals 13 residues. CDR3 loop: CAWSSNSGGEQFF. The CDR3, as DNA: TGTGCCTGGAGTAGTAATAGCGGGGGTGAGCAGTTCTTC.

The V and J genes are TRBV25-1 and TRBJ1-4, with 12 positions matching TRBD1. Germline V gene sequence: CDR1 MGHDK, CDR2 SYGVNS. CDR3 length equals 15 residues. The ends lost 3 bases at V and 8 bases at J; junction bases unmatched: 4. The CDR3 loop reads CASSEGQGAWEKLFF. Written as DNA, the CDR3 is TGTGCCAGCAGTGAGGGACAGGGGGCATGGGAAAAACTGTTTTTT.

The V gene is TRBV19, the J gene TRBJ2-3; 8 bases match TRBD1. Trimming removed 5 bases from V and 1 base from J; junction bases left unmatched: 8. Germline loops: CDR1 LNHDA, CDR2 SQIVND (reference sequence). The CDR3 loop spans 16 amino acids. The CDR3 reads CASSPQQGVGTDTQYF. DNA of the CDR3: TGTGCCAGTAGTCCGCAACAGGGGGTGGGCACAGATACGCAGTATTTT. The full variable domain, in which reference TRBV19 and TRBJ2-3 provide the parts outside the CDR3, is DGGITQSPKYLFRKEGQNVTLSCEQNLNHDAMYWYRQDPGQGLRLIYYSQIVNDFQKGDIAEGYSVSREKKESFPLTVTSAQKNPTAFYLCASSPQQGVGTDTQYFGPGTRLTVL.

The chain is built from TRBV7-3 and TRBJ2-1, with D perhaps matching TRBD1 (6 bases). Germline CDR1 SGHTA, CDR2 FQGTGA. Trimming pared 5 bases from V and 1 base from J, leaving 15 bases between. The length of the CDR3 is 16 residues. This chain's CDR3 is CASSRQQGRSYNEQFF. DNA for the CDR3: TGTGCCAGCAGCCGTCAACAGGGTAGATCCTACAATGAGCAGTTCTTC.

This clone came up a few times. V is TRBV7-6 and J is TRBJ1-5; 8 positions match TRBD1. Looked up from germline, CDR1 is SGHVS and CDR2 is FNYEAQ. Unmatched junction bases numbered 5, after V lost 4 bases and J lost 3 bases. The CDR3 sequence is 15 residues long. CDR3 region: CASSYGTGLNQPQHF. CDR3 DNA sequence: TGTGCCAGCAGCTACGGGACAGGCCTCAATCAGCCCCAGCATTTT.

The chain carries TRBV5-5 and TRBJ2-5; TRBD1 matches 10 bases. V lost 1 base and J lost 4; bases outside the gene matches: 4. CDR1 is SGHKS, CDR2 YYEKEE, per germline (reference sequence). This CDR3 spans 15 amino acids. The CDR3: CASSLLRTGGETQYF. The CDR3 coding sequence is TGTGCCAGCAGCTTGCTCAGGACAGGGGGAGAGACCCAGTACTTC.

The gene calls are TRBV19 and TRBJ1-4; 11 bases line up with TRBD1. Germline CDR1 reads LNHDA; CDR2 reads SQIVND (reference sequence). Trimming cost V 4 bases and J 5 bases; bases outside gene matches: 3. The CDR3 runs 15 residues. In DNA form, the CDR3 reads TGTGCCAGTAGTAGCTGGGACAGGGGGAATGAAAAACTGTTTTTT. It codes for CASSSWDRGNEKLFF.

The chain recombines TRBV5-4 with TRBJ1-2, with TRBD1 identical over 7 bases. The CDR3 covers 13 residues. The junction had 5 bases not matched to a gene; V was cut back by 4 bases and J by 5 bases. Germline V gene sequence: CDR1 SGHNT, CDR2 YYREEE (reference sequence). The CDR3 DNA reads TGTGCCAGCAGCATAAGGGACAGTTATGGCTACACCTTC. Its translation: CASSIRDSYGYTF.

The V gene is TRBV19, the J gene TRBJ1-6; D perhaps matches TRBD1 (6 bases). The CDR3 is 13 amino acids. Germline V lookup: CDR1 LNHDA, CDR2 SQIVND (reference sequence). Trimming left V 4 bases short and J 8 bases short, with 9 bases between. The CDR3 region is CASSNEGDSPLHF. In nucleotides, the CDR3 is TGTGCCAGTAGTAATGAGGGGGATTCACCCCTCCACTTT.

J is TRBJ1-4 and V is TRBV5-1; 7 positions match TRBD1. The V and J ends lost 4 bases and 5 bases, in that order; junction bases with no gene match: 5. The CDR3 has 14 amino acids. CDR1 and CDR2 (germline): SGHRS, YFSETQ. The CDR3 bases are TGCGCCAGCAGCCGGCCGGGACAGAATGAAAAACTGTTTTTT. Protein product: CASSRPGQNEKLFF.

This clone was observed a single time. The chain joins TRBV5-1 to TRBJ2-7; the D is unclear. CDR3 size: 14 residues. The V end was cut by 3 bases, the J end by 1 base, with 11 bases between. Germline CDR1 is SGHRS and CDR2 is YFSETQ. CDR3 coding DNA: TGCGCCAGCAGCTCTGGTCCAGGATCCTACGAGCAGTACTTC. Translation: CASSSGPGSYEQYF.

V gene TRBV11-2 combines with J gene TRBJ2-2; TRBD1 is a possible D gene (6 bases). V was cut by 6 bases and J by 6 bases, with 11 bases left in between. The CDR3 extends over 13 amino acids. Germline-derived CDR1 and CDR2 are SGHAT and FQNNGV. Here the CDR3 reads CASRGAQAGELFF. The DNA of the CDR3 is TGTGCCAGCAGGGGGGCCCAAGCCGGGGAGCTGTTTTTT.

The DNA of the CDR3 is TGTGCCAGCAGCTTACCTAGCGGGCGCGCCACCGAAAAACTGTTTTTT. Protein: CASSLPSGRATEKLFF. The chain joins TRBV7-9 to TRBJ1-4; D is ambiguous. Germline V gives CDR1 SEHNR, CDR2 FQNEAQ (reference sequence). Between the trimmed V and J ends, which lost 2 bases and 8 bases, there was a span of 18 bases. CDR3 length: 16 amino acids.

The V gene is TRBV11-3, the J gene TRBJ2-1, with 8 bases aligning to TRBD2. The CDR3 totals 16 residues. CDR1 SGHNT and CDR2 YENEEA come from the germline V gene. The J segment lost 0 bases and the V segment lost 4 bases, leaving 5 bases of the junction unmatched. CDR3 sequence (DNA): TGTGCCAGCAGCTCCCGGGCGGGGGGCTCCTACAATGAGCAGTTCTTC. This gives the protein CASSSRAGGSYNEQFF.

The CDR3 spells CASSLTRGEKLFF. In DNA form, the CDR3 reads TGTGCCAGCAGCTTAACGAGGGGGGAAAAACTGTTTTTT. This chain links TRBV7-3 with TRBJ1-4, with a weak D call TRBD1 (6 bases). This CDR3 region has 13 residues. V was trimmed by 0 bases and J by 8 bases, leaving 7 bases between them. The V gene's germline CDR1 is SGHTA and CDR2 FQGTGA.

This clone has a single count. The CDR3 here is CASSNSEPAANVLTF. The CDR3 nucleotides are TGTGCCAGCTCAAACTCGGAACCTGCGGCCAACGTCCTGACTTTC. V gene TRBV18 combines with J gene TRBJ2-6, with unresolved D. Germline V lookup: CDR1 KGHSH, CDR2 LQKENI. The ends were cut back, 5 bases at V and 6 bases at J, with 14 bases in the middle. The CDR3 covers 15 residues.

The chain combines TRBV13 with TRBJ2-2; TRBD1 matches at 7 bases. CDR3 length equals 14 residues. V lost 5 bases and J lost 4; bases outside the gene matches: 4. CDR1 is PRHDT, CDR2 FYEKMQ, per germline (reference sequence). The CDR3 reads CASSRQGGTGELFF. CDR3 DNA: TGTGCCAGCAGCAGACAGGGCGGCACCGGGGAGCTGTTTTTT.

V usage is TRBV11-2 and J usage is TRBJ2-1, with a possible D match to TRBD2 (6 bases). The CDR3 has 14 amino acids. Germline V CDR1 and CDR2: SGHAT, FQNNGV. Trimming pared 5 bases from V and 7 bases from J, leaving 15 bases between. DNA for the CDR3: TGTGCCAGCAGCCCAGTGGGGGGAATGAATGAGCAGTTCTTC. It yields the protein CASSPVGGMNEQFF.

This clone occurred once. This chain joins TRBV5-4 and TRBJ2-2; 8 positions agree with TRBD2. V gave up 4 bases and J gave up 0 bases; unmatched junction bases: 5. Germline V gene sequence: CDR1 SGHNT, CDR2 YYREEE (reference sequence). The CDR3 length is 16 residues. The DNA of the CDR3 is TGTGCCAGCAGCCGTTCCGGGGGGGCGAACACCGGGGAGCTGTTTTTT. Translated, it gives CASSRSGGANTGELFF.

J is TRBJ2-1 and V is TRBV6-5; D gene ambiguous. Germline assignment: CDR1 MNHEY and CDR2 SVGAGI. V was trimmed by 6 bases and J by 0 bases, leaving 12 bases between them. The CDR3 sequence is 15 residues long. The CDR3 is CASSSTISSYNEQFF. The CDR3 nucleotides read TGTGCCAGCAGCTCAACTATAAGCTCCTACAATGAGCAGTTCTTC.